The TCR beta chain under discussion was sequenced for a study of identical twins. The J segment lost 6 bases and the V segment lost 7 bases, leaving 3 bases of the junction unmatched. Per the germline V gene, CDR1 is SGHTA and CDR2 is FQGNSA. The length of the CDR3 is 12 residues. MiXCR was run by TCRdb on the 5' RACE reads, yielding one entry per CDR3 protein. The sample records some 500,000 distinct CDR3 sequences, roughly 21% being singletons. This clonotype has just a few counts. These data were likewise used in another study, on T cells expressing NK-cell markers.

Sequencing used CD4+ T cells sorted from blood. The rearrangement uses TRBV7-2 and TRBJ2-7; TRBD2 matches at 10 bases. This clonotype was sampled from a woman between 18 and 29 years old in good health. DNA of the CDR3: TGTGCCAGCAAACTAGCGGGACCCGAGCAGTACTTC. Its protein product is CASKLAGPEQYF.